These T cell receptor beta chains were read from a single sample in a study of blood T cells in healthy people across ages. TCRdb analysed the 5' RACE reads with MiXCR anew, one entry per CDR3 protein. The sample includes 650,000 to 800,000 distinct CDR3 sequences, under 45% of them seen just once. The source material was blood. Receptors were obtained from a man aged 60 to 69 in good health. Each CDR3 is given with its conserved first and last residue. Each record gives: J gene, clone size, D gene, V gene, CDR3 length, CDR3 DNA, CDR3 protein. The D gene is left open where the match is weak. Size tells how often a clone was seen (once, few, many) or the class of an expanded clone, and some rows leave it out.

j_call: TRBJ2-7; clone_size: few; d_call: -; v_call: TRBV14; cdr3_length: 14; cdr3_nt: TGTGCCAGCAGCCCGGGGGCCAGATCCTACGAGCAGTACTTC; cdr3_aa: CASSPGARSYEQYF
j_call: TRBJ2-5; clone_size: -; d_call: TRBD1; v_call: TRBV5-1; cdr3_length: 13; cdr3_nt: TGCGCCAGCAGCTCGGACAGGATGGAGACCCAGTACTTC; cdr3_aa: CASSSDRMETQYF
j_call: TRBJ2-7; clone_size: -; d_call: TRBD2; v_call: TRBV6-5; cdr3_length: 16; cdr3_nt: TGTGCCAGCAGCCTCCGACACGGGACTACGACCTACGAGCAGTACTTC; cdr3_aa: CASSLRHGTTTYEQYF
j_call: TRBJ2-2; clone_size: once; d_call: -; v_call: TRBV10-3; cdr3_length: 13; cdr3_nt: TGTGCCATCAGTGAGACCGGCACCGGGGAACTGTTTTTT; cdr3_aa: CAISETGTGELFF
j_call: TRBJ2-5; clone_size: few; d_call: TRBD1; v_call: TRBV5-6; cdr3_length: 13; cdr3_nt: TGTGCCAGCAGCTTGGGGACAGGGGTGACCCAGTACTTC; cdr3_aa: CASSLGTGVTQYF
j_call: TRBJ2-1; clone_size: few; d_call: -; v_call: TRBV12-3/TRBV12-4; cdr3_length: 15; cdr3_nt: TGTGCCAGCACCAAGGGACTCCCTTCGGCCAATGAGCAGTTCTTC; cdr3_aa: CASTKGLPSANEQFF
j_call: TRBJ2-1; clone_size: -; d_call: -; v_call: TRBV12-3/TRBV12-4; cdr3_length: 15; cdr3_nt: TGTGCCAGCAGCTTCACGTCTTGGCCGCCGAATGAGCAGTTCTTC; cdr3_aa: CASSFTSWPPNEQFF
j_call: TRBJ2-5; clone_size: -; d_call: -; v_call: TRBV6-1; cdr3_length: 12; cdr3_nt: TGTGCCAGCAGTGAAAGGAGAGAACGGCAGTACTTC; cdr3_aa: CASSERRERQYF
j_call: TRBJ1-5; clone_size: -; d_call: -; v_call: TRBV5-6; cdr3_length: 16; cdr3_nt: TGTGCCAGCAGCTTAGGGGGTGGGGCGGGAAATCAGCCCCAGCATTTT; cdr3_aa: CASSLGGGAGNQPQHF
j_call: TRBJ2-7; clone_size: few; d_call: -; v_call: TRBV15; cdr3_length: 13; cdr3_nt: TGTGCCACCAGCAGAGGATCGGGGAGCGAGCAGTACTTC; cdr3_aa: CATSRGSGSEQYF
j_call: TRBJ2-3; clone_size: -; d_call: TRBD2; v_call: TRBV9; cdr3_length: 17; cdr3_nt: TGTGCCAGCAGCGTAGATCCTAGCGGGGGGGCCACAGATACGCAGTATTTT; cdr3_aa: CASSVDPSGGATDTQYF
j_call: TRBJ2-5; clone_size: -; d_call: -; v_call: TRBV6-6; cdr3_length: 14; cdr3_nt: TGTGCCAGCAGGATGGGGGATGGTGGAGAGACCCAGTACTTC; cdr3_aa: CASRMGDGGETQYF
j_call: TRBJ1-2; clone_size: -; d_call: -; v_call: TRBV20-1; cdr3_length: 12; cdr3_nt: TGCAGTGTGTACAGTGGTAACTATGGCTACACCTTC; cdr3_aa: CSVYSGNYGYTF
j_call: TRBJ2-4; clone_size: -; d_call: -; v_call: TRBV20-1; cdr3_length: 14; cdr3_nt: TGCAGTGCTAGAGATACCGTAGCCAAAAACATTCAGTACTTC; cdr3_aa: CSARDTVAKNIQYF
j_call: TRBJ2-2; clone_size: -; d_call: -; v_call: TRBV7-2; cdr3_length: 14; cdr3_nt: TGTGCCAGCAGCTTAGGCTCCCGGGGCGGGGAGCTGTTTTTT; cdr3_aa: CASSLGSRGGELFF
j_call: TRBJ2-3; clone_size: once; d_call: -; v_call: TRBV18; cdr3_length: 15; cdr3_nt: TGTGCCTGCTCACCGGAACTAACTAGAATGGATACGCAGTATTTT; cdr3_aa: CACSPELTRMDTQYF
j_call: TRBJ2-3; clone_size: once; d_call: -; v_call: TRBV4-3; cdr3_length: 15; cdr3_nt: TGCGCCAGCAGCCACGTGGACCGGGGCACAGATACGCAGTATTTT; cdr3_aa: CASSHVDRGTDTQYF
j_call: TRBJ2-5; clone_size: many; d_call: TRBD1; v_call: TRBV11-2; cdr3_length: 15; cdr3_nt: TGTGCCAGCAGCTTACTCGGACAGGGAGTGGAGACCCAGTACTTC; cdr3_aa: CASSLLGQGVETQYF
j_call: TRBJ2-4; clone_size: once; d_call: -; v_call: TRBV5-1; cdr3_length: 15; cdr3_nt: TGCGCCAGCAGCGCGGGACGGTTGGGACAAGCCATTCAGTACTTC; cdr3_aa: CASSAGRLGQAIQYF
j_call: TRBJ2-2; clone_size: -; d_call: TRBD1; v_call: TRBV29-1; cdr3_length: 15; cdr3_nt: TGCAGCGTTGTGCAGGGGGCCAACCGCGTCGGGGAGCTGTTTTTT; cdr3_aa: CSVVQGANRVGELFF
j_call: TRBJ2-7; clone_size: -; d_call: TRBD2; v_call: TRBV7-2; cdr3_length: 13; cdr3_nt: TGTGCCAGCAGCGCTACGACTAGCGGGGCACAGTACTTC; cdr3_aa: CASSATTSGAQYF
j_call: TRBJ2-1; clone_size: many; d_call: TRBD2; v_call: TRBV12-3/TRBV12-4; cdr3_length: 14; cdr3_nt: TGTGCCAGCAGGCCTAGCGGGGGAAACAATGAGCAGTTCTTC; cdr3_aa: CASRPSGGNNEQFF
j_call: TRBJ2-3; clone_size: -; d_call: TRBD1; v_call: TRBV13; cdr3_length: 18; cdr3_nt: TGTGCCAGCAGCTTATCCCCCGGACAGGGGGCAGGGACAGATACGCAGTATTTT; cdr3_aa: CASSLSPGQGAGTDTQYF
j_call: TRBJ1-2; clone_size: -; d_call: TRBD1; v_call: TRBV20-1; cdr3_length: 14; cdr3_nt: TGCAGTGCCCCCCGGGACAGGGTAAACTATGGCTACACCTTC; cdr3_aa: CSAPRDRVNYGYTF
j_call: TRBJ2-7; clone_size: -; d_call: -; v_call: TRBV20-1; cdr3_length: 17; cdr3_nt: TGCAGTGCTAGAGCCCTACTTGGGGTAGCGGAGCACTACGAGCAGTACTTC; cdr3_aa: CSARALLGVAEHYEQYF
j_call: TRBJ2-2; clone_size: -; d_call: -; v_call: TRBV9; cdr3_length: 14; cdr3_nt: TGTGCCAGCAGCGTAGGGCCCGGCACCGGGGAGCTGTTTTTT; cdr3_aa: CASSVGPGTGELFF
j_call: TRBJ1-2; clone_size: few; d_call: TRBD1; v_call: TRBV28; cdr3_length: 14; cdr3_nt: TGTGCCAGCAGTGACAGGGGAGCTAACTATGGCTACACCTTC; cdr3_aa: CASSDRGANYGYTF
j_call: TRBJ1-2; clone_size: -; d_call: -; v_call: TRBV5-1; cdr3_length: 14; cdr3_nt: TGCGCCAGCAGCTGGGACCTCGCTAGCTATGGCTACACCTTC; cdr3_aa: CASSWDLASYGYTF
j_call: TRBJ1-4; clone_size: few; d_call: TRBD1; v_call: TRBV7-9; cdr3_length: 14; cdr3_nt: TGTGCCAGCAGCTTAGACAGGGGAAATGAAAAACTGTTTTTT; cdr3_aa: CASSLDRGNEKLFF
j_call: TRBJ2-7; clone_size: many; d_call: -; v_call: TRBV4-3; cdr3_length: 15; cdr3_nt: TGCGCCAGCAGCCAACTAGCAGGAGGCTCCTACGAGCAGTACTTC; cdr3_aa: CASSQLAGGSYEQYF
j_call: TRBJ2-7; clone_size: -; d_call: -; v_call: TRBV6-1; cdr3_length: 13; cdr3_nt: TGTGCCAGCAGTGAGACGGTCGGATACGAGCAGTACTTC; cdr3_aa: CASSETVGYEQYF
j_call: TRBJ2-3; clone_size: -; d_call: TRBD2; v_call: TRBV20-1; cdr3_length: 16; cdr3_nt: TGCAGCGCTAGTATACTAGCGGGGGGACGCACAGATACGCAGTATTTT; cdr3_aa: CSASILAGGRTDTQYF
j_call: TRBJ1-2; clone_size: -; d_call: TRBD1; v_call: TRBV2; cdr3_length: 13; cdr3_nt: TGTGCCAGCAGTGAAAGGGACAGCTATGGCTACACCTTC; cdr3_aa: CASSERDSYGYTF
j_call: TRBJ2-7; clone_size: -; d_call: TRBD2; v_call: TRBV9; cdr3_length: 16; cdr3_nt: TGTGCCAGCAGCGTAGCTCTTGCGGGGGGGGACAATGAGCAGTACTTC; cdr3_aa: CASSVALAGGDNEQYF
j_call: TRBJ2-4; clone_size: -; d_call: -; v_call: TRBV20-1; cdr3_length: 15; cdr3_nt: TGCAGTGCTCACACAGGGGGGCCGCGGGGGGACATTCAGTACTTC; cdr3_aa: CSAHTGGPRGDIQYF
j_call: TRBJ2-7; clone_size: once; d_call: TRBD2; v_call: TRBV20-1; cdr3_length: 14; cdr3_nt: TGCAGTGCTAGACCGGGGGGGTCGTACTACGAGCAGTACTTC; cdr3_aa: CSARPGGSYYEQYF
j_call: TRBJ1-2; clone_size: many; d_call: TRBD1; v_call: TRBV7-9; cdr3_length: 18; cdr3_nt: TGTGCCAGCAGCTTAGGAGGGGCCAATCACAGGGGAAACTATGGCTACACCTTC; cdr3_aa: CASSLGGANHRGNYGYTF
j_call: TRBJ1-6; clone_size: -; d_call: -; v_call: TRBV28; cdr3_length: 15; cdr3_nt: TGTGCCAGCAGTGACGGGAGCTCCTATAATTCACCCCTCCACTTT; cdr3_aa: CASSDGSSYNSPLHF
j_call: TRBJ2-6; clone_size: -; d_call: -; v_call: TRBV3-1; cdr3_length: 18; cdr3_nt: TGTGCCAGCAGCCAAATTGACAGCCCACTCTCTGGGGCCAACGTCCTGACTTTC; cdr3_aa: CASSQIDSPLSGANVLTF
j_call: TRBJ2-1; clone_size: -; d_call: TRBD2; v_call: TRBV5-1; cdr3_length: 14; cdr3_nt: TGCGCCAGCAGCCCCCGGACTAGCGAGGTTGAGCAGTTCTTC; cdr3_aa: CASSPRTSEVEQFF
j_call: TRBJ2-1; clone_size: -; d_call: -; v_call: TRBV20-1; cdr3_length: 13; cdr3_nt: TGCAGTGCTACCGGACGGCTTTACAATGAGCAGTTCTTC; cdr3_aa: CSATGRLYNEQFF
j_call: TRBJ1-1; clone_size: few; d_call: -; v_call: TRBV12-3/TRBV12-4; cdr3_length: 12; cdr3_nt: TGTGCCAGCAGTTTCTACGGCAATGAAGCTTTCTTT; cdr3_aa: CASSFYGNEAFF